The 11 T cell receptor beta chains reported below all come from one sample, sequenced in a study of tumor-infiltrating lymphocytes in localized non-small cell lung cancer. This table comes from immunoSEQ multiplex PCR, and its TCRdb copy is limited to in-frame clones, with some not included. The sample records about 6,700 clones, 76% being singletons. The sequenced material came from uninvolved lung tissue not adjacent to the tumor. The origin of the receptors is a human donor with non-small cell lung cancer.

The J gene is TRBJ2-1, the V gene TRBV19, with 8 positions matching TRBD2. Unmatched junction bases numbered 2, after V lost 6 bases and J lost 4 bases. CDR1 is LNHDA, CDR2 SQIVND, per germline (reference sequence). The CDR3 covers 13 residues. The CDR3: CASSGRGYNEQFF. CDR3 bases: TGTGCCAGTAGCGGGAGGGGTTACAATGAGCAGTTCTTC.

The chain recombines TRBV4-3 with TRBJ2-3, with 9 bases that match TRBD2. Germline values: CDR1 LGHNA, CDR2 YSLEER. CDR3 length: 17 amino acids. V shed 1 base, J shed 1 base, and the junction held 6 bases outside the gene matches. CDR3 in DNA: TGCGCCAGCAGCCAAGCCATAGCGGGGGCTGGCACAGATACGCAGTATTTT. Translation gives CASSQAIAGAGTDTQYF.

The chain couples TRBV5-6 to TRBJ1-1; D gene ambiguous. The germline V gene encodes CDR1 SGHDT and CDR2 YYEEEE. The CDR3 is 16 residues long. V lost 2 bases and J 4 bases, leaving 18 bases between the germline ends. CDR3 bases: TGTGCCAGCAGCTTCCTAAGGACTGCCCTAGCCACTGAAGCTTTCTTT. Its protein is CASSFLRTALATEAFF.

This clone is medium-sized. The J gene is TRBJ2-3, the V gene TRBV5-4, with 9 bases identical to TRBD2. V shed 0 bases and J 1 base; nucleotides not matched to a gene: 3. The CDR3 sequence is 16 residues long. Germline V gene data show CDR1 as SGHNT and CDR2 as YYREEE (reference sequence). CDR3 in amino acids: CASSLAQRGGTDTQYF. In DNA, the CDR3 is TGTGCCAGCAGCTTGGCACAGCGGGGGGGCACAGATACGCAGTATTTT.

This chain uses TRBV19 with TRBJ1-1; D is ambiguous. V was pared by 6 bases and J by 6 bases, with 17 bases between. Germline V gene lookup returns CDR1 LNHDA and CDR2 SQIVND (reference sequence). The CDR3 is 14 amino acids. CDR3 nucleotide sequence: TGTGCCAGTAGCCACCAAGGGAGGGTCCCTGAAGCTTTCTTT. Protein: CASSHQGRVPEAFF. The variable domain in full, with the rest retrieved from reference TRBV19 and TRBJ1-1, is DGGITQSPKYLFRKEGQNVTLSCEQNLNHDAMYWYRQDPGQGLRLIYYSQIVNDFQKGDIAEGYSVSREKKESFPLTVTSAQKNPTAFYLCASSHQGRVPEAFFGQGTRLTVV.

J is TRBJ2-7 and V is TRBV7-9; 14 bases are shared with TRBD2. Trimming cost V 4 bases and J 4 bases; bases outside gene matches: 12. The CDR3 runs to 18 residues. The germline gives CDR1 SEHNR, CDR2 FQNEAQ (reference sequence). The CDR3 nucleotides are TGTGCCAGCAGCTCAGGACTAGCGGGAGGACCACCTACTTACGAGCAGTACTTC. It specifies CASSSGLAGGPPTYEQYF.

The genes are TRBV28 and TRBJ1-2, with 7 bases lining up with TRBD1. V was pared by 1 base and J by 6 bases, with 5 bases of the junction left unmatched. CDR1 is MDHEN and CDR2 is SYDVKM in the germline V gene. CDR3 size: 14 residues. The CDR3: CASSLFDRDHGYTF. Written as DNA, the CDR3 is TGTGCCAGCAGTTTATTCGACAGGGACCATGGCTACACCTTC.

This clone was detected once. The rearrangement links TRBV6-6 to TRBJ1-1, with D uncertain. CDR1 is MNHNY and CDR2 is SVGAGI in the germline V gene (reference sequence). The V end lost 7 bases, the J end lost 4 bases, and 13 bases lay between the germline ends. This CDR3 comprises 13 residues. CDR3 nucleotides: TGTGCCAGCACCGGACGGGGAAGCACTGAAGCTTTCTTT. Its translation is CASTGRGSTEAFF.

This rearrangement joins TRBV7-6 to TRBJ2-2; tentative D call: TRBD2 (7 bases). The V gene's germline CDR1 is SGHVS and CDR2 FNYEAQ. The CDR3 runs to 17 residues. With 2 bases removed from V and 2 bases from J, the gap between germline ends came to 15 bases. CDR3 protein: CASSLIRGGPNTGELFF. In DNA form, the CDR3 reads TGTGCCAGCAGCTTAATTAGGGGGGGCCCCAACACCGGGGAGCTGTTTTTT.

This clone was picked up a small number of times. For the CDR3, the DNA is TGTGCCAGCAGGAGCCTTAAGAGGAGGGGAAACTACGAGCAGTACTTC. Its translation is CASRSLKRRGNYEQYF. This sequence joins TRBV28 and TRBJ2-7, with D perhaps matching TRBD2 (6 bases). CDR1 and CDR2 from the germline V gene are MDHEN and SYDVKM. The CDR3 has 16 amino acids. The germline V and J ends were trimmed by 6 bases and 3 bases, with 21 bases remaining between them.

The chain joins TRBV6-1 to TRBJ1-2; D may be TRBD1 (5 bases). Germline V gene data show CDR1 as MNHNS and CDR2 as SASEGT. Trimming removed 3 bases from V and 8 bases from J, with 13 bases in between. This CDR3 contains 13 residues. CDR3 amino acids: CASSDSGISGYTF. CDR3 DNA: TGTGCCAGCAGTGACTCAGGGATCTCAGGCTACACCTTC.